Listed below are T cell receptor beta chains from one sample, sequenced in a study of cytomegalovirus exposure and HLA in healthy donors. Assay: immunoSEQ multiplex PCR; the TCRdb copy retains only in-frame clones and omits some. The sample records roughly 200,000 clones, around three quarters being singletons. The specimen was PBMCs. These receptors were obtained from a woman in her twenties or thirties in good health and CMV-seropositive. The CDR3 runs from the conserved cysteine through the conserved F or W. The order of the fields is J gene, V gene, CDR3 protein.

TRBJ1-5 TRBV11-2 CASSLGGEGQPQHF
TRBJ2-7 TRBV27 CASSFVSGGPDYEQYF
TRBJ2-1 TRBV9 CASSVDYVYNEQFF
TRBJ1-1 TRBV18 CASSPSNTEAFF
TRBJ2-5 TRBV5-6 CASSLASGRATKTQYF
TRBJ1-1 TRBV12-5 CASDWGGSNTEAFF
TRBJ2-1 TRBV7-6 CASSLEQGALGEQFF
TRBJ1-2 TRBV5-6 CASRTGTYGYTF
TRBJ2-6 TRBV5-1 CASREQGSGANVLTF
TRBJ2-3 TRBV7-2 CASSLALAGTGPDTQYF
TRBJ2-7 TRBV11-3 CASSSPIRREIHF
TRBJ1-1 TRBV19 CASSIWSPETGKTEAFF
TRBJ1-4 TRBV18 CASSPYRLRGDNEKLFF
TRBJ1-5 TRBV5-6 CASSLGQGSQPQHF
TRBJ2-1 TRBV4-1 CASSQDVGLLNEQFF
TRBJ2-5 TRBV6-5 CASSRDSRETQYF
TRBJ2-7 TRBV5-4 CASSPTHLAGGYEQYF
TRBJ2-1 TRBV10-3 CAISESVAYNEQFF
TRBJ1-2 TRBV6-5 CASTARRGGYTF
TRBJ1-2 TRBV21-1 CASSKKPFPGQGYGYTF
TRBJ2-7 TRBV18 CASSPIEGGSYEQYF
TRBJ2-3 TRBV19 CASSPGTARSSGTDTQYF
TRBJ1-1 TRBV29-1 CSAFPGTGVNTEAFF
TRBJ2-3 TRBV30 CAWSDGRESTDTQYF
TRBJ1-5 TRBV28 CASSLPRQPQHF
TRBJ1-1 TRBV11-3 CASSFDRGNIEAFF
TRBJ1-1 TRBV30 CAWSAAVNTEAFF
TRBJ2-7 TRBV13 CASSSIGEPTQEQYF